This T cell receptor beta chain was sequenced during a study of T-cell memory formation after mild COVID-19 (dated by TCRdb to the early 2020s). A note on the overall study: TCR sequence clusters from the two donors were largely donor specific. In two donors, T-cell clones that expanded and contracted after mild COVID-19 were followed by sequencing TCRalpha and TCRbeta repertoires longitudinally. The cohort was made up of two young adult volunteers, one female and one male, who were previously healthy.

For this clonotype: Its target antigen remains unknown. Base qualities are missing; no much larger clone stands one base away.

Overall results and qualifications from the work: Only two mild cases were covered by the study, and larger cohorts that include severe cases with pre-infection samples were considered necessary. Contracting CD4+ clones were located mainly in the CM and EM memory subsets, whereas CD8+ clones were found to be enriched in EMRA. Balanced CD4/CD8 phenotypes were observed for clones contracting from day 15 to 85, whereas a bias towards CD4+ was observed for a second wave of clones expanding from day 15 to 37. SARS-CoV-2 specificity of the second-wave clones peaking on day 37 was not confirmed. Some responding clones were detected in pre-infection memory, which suggested that pre-existing cross-reactive memory T cells had joined the SARS-CoV-2 response.

PBMCs were isolated by Ficoll-Paque density gradient centrifugation. The listed sequencing device is Illumina NovaSeq 6000. TCRalpha and TCRbeta cDNA libraries were built by 5'RACE with constant-segment primers, adding sample barcodes and unique molecular identifiers. Trizol reagent was used to extract RNA from every sample. Amplification of the libraries took two PCR steps, and the second step added a second sample barcode plus Illumina TruSeq adapters. The libraries were sequenced on an Illumina NovaSeq using 2 x 150 bp paired-end reads. The paper's processing steps were these. The reads were demultiplexed and collapsed into UMI-guided consensus sequences using migec v1.2.7. Using mixcr v2.1.11, UMI consensuses were aligned to TRA and TRB V and J templates and then assembled into clonotypes. Clonotypes were classified as expanded or contracted when called significant by both edgeR and NoisET, with noise models trained on biological replicates. edgeR calls used a false discovery rate-adjusted p below 0.01 and a log2 fold-change threshold of 1. As an exploratory analysis of dynamics, PCA with hierarchical clustering was applied to max-normalized trajectories of the 1000 most abundant clonotypes. Separately sequenced CD4+ and CD8+ repertoires were used to assign a CD4 or CD8 phenotype to each responding clone. TCRdb trimmed the raw reads at Q25, called clones with MiXCR and kept productive beta chains. Every entry covers one CDR3 protein and lists the most common genes and DNA from its rows. These V and J calls originate from TCRdb's pipeline instead of the authors' own analysis. A total of 190,000 or so distinct CDR3 sequences appear in this sample, 20% to 25% of them only once. The ten largest clones take up under 25% of the sample.

This TCR came from an adult woman who had mild COVID-19 (a few samples of this study predate the infection). The sample titles of this study are shuffled in the database, so cell type and time point are left out; the donor was told from shared clones. Input material: PBMCs or a T cell subset sorted from them (not recorded which).

The CDR3 loop reads CASSLHREHTEAFF. The DNA is TGTGCCAGCAGCCTCCACAGAGAGCACACTGAAGCTTTCTTT. This chain is built from TRBV3-1 and TRBJ1-1; the D segment cannot be called with confidence. The CDR3 sequence holds 14 residues, the cysteine and phenylalanine included. The DNA shown is the 42-base CDR3, in frame from base 1. V was cut back by 4 bases and J by 3 bases, leaving a gap of 12 bases between them. The germline V gene (reference sequence) yields LGHDT for CDR1 and YNNKEL for CDR2. Supplemented by the reference TRBV3-1 and TRBJ1-1 proteins around the CDR3, the complete variable domain is DTAVSQTPKYLVTQMGNDKSIKCEQNLGHDTMYWYKQDSKKFLKIMFSYNNKELIINETVPNRFSPKSPDKAHLNLHINSLELGDSAVYFCASSLHREHTEAFFGQGTRLTVV.